These T cell receptor beta chains were read from a single sample in a study of CD8+ T cells in alopecia areata. Using immunoSEQ multiplex PCR, the repertoire was profiled, and TCRdb retains in-frame clones only, with some absent. Among hundreds of thousands of clones listed, 50% to 75% were seen once. Sequencing was performed on CD4+ T cells sorted from blood, taken around week 54, from a patient treated with tofacitinib. The receptors shown here come from a human donor with alopecia areata. Both conserved end residues are part of each CDR3. A D gene is named only where the DNA matches it firmly. Where a row states a size, it is once, few, many or the class of an expanded clone; other rows omit it.

j_call clone_size v_call d_call cdr3_nt cdr3_aa
TRBJ1-2 NA TRBV4-3 TRBD1 TGCGCCAGCAGCCAGGGGACAGGCGTGGTTAGCTATGGCTACACCTTC CASSQGTGVVSYGYTF
TRBJ2-5 NA TRBV30 TRBD1 TGTGCCTGGAGGAACAGGAGGACAGGGGATTCGGAGACCCAGTACTTC CAWRNRRTGDSETQYF
TRBJ2-5 NA TRBV10-3 TRBD1 TGTGCCACTCGACAGGGGGCAACAGAGACCCAGTACTTC CATRQGATETQYF
TRBJ1-1 NA TRBV4-2 TRBD1 TGTGCCAGCAGTCTGCTGGGAGGGGGCCTGAACACTGAAGCTTTCTTT CASSLLGGGLNTEAFF
TRBJ2-2 NA TRBV9 TRBD2 TGTGCCAGCAGCGTAGAGGAGCGGGGGGCACCCGGGGAGCTGTTTTTT CASSVEERGAPGELFF
TRBJ1-1 NA TRBV25-1 NA TGTGCCAGCAGTGTCGTAGGGATTGAAGCTTTCTTT CASSVVGIEAFF
TRBJ2-5 few TRBV7-9 NA TGTGCCAGCAGCTTATATGGGGGAGACTCAGAGACCCAGTACTTC CASSLYGGDSETQYF
TRBJ2-6 few TRBV21-1 NA TGTGCCAGCAGGACAGCCTCTGGGGCCAACGTCCTGACTTTC CASRTASGANVLTF
TRBJ2-2 many TRBV29-1 NA TGCAGCGTTGAGGGCCCCACCGGGGAGCTGTTTTTT CSVEGPTGELFF
TRBJ1-1 few TRBV18 NA TGTGCCAGCTCACCGACGGGGGGTATGAACACTGAAGCTTTCTTT CASSPTGGMNTEAFF
TRBJ2-1 NA TRBV5-1 TRBD1 TGCGCCAGCAGGCCCGGGACAGGGGGCGATGAGCAGTTCTTC CASRPGTGGDEQFF
TRBJ1-4 NA TRBV6-5 NA TGTGCCAGCAGTAAGGGGACGGTTAATGAAAAACTGTTTTTT CASSKGTVNEKLFF
TRBJ2-2 NA TRBV29-1 NA TGCAGCGTTGTCGTCGACACTGGGCCCGGGGAGCTGTTTTTT CSVVVDTGPGELFF
TRBJ2-3 NA TRBV29-1 TRBD1 TGCAGTTCCATCGACAGGGGATTCGTGGCAGATACGCAGTATTTT CSSIDRGFVADTQYF
TRBJ2-1 NA TRBV6-1 TRBD1 TGTGCCAGCAGTCCGGGACAGTACCCCTACAATGAGCAGTTCTTC CASSPGQYPYNEQFF
TRBJ1-2 NA TRBV5-4 NA TGTGCCAGCAGCGCCGGGACGGACTATGGCTACACCTTC CASSAGTDYGYTF
TRBJ1-1 NA TRBV5-1 NA TGCGCCAGCAGCTTGTACCCCGGTCCCGAGAACACTGAAGCTTTCTTT CASSLYPGPENTEAFF